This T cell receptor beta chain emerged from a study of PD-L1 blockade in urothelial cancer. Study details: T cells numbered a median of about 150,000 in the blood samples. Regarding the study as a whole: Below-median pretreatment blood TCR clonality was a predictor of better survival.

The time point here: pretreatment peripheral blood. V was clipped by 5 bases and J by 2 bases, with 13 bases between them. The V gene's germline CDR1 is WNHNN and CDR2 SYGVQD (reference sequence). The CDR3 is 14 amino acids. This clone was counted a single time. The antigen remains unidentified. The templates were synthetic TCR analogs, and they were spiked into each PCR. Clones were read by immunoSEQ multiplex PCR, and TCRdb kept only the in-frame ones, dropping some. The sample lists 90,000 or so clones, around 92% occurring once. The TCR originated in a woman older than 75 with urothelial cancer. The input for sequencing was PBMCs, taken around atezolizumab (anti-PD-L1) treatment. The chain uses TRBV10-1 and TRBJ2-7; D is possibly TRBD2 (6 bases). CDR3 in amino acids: CASSLSGGPYEQYF. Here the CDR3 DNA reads TGCGCCAGCAGTTTGTCCGGAGGGCCCTACGAGCAGTACTTC.